This T cell receptor beta chain was sequenced during a study of Ad26.COV2.S vaccination and SARS-CoV-2 variants. On the study more broadly: Intramuscularly, Ad26.COV2.S was given either once or twice, 56 days apart. Findings and caveats of the study: Vaccinated individuals (as opposed to placebo recipients) had higher spike-specific TCR breadth. Substantial post-vaccination breadth of spike-specific CD8+ and CD4+ T cell responses was reported.

On this clone itself: What it recognizes is unknown.

This sample's treatment: around 19 received Ad26.COV2.S at low or high dose, single or two shots; 5 received placebo; per-sample allocation not given. Specimen acquisition occurred on day 63 following the initial vaccine or placebo injection. Vaccination employed an Ad26 vector expressing the Wuhan-strain SARS-CoV-2 spike. The data were produced by immunoSEQ multiplex PCR, yet TCRdb's version contains in-frame clones alone and is incomplete. The data hold more than 300,000 clones, with about 88% observed a single time. The sequencing used peripheral blood, collected in a trial of Ad26.COV2.S vaccine versus placebo. The receptor was isolated from a person aged 18 to 65 who received the Ad26.COV2.S COVID-19 vaccine or a placebo.

The CDR3 region has the DNA TGTGCCAGCAGTAAATACAGGGGAGGGGGCTACACCTTC. Its translation: CASSKYRGGGYTF. The chain is built from TRBV6-5 and TRBJ1-2; TRBD1 aligns across 7 bases. CDR3 size: 13 residues. Germline CDR1 MNHEY, CDR2 SVGAGI. V shed 5 bases and J 8 bases; nucleotides not matched to a gene: 8.